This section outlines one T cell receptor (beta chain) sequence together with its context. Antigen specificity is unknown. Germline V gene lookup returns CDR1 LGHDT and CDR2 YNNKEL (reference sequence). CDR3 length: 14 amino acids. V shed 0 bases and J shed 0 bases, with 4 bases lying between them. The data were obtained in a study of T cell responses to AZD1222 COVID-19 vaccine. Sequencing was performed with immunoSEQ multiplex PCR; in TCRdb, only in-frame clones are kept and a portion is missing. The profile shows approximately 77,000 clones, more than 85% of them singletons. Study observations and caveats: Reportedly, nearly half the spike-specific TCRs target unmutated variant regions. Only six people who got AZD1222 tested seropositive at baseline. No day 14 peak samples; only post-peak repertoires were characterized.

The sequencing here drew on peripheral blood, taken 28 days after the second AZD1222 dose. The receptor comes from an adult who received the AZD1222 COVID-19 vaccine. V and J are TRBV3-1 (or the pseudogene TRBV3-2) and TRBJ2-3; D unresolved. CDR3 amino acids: CASSQETSTDTQYF. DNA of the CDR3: TGTGCCAGCAGCCAAGAGACTAGCACAGATACGCAGTATTTT.